Presented here are 28 T cell receptor beta chains from one specimen sequenced in a study of T-cell memory formation after mild COVID-19. TCRdb redid the calling of the 5' RACE reads with MiXCR, one entry per CDR3 protein. The sample yields about 290,000 distinct CDR3 sequences, approximately 15% seen once. Material: PBMCs or a T cell subset sorted from them (not recorded which). These receptor sequences come from a man aged 18 to 30 who had mild COVID-19 (a few samples of this study predate the infection). Cell type and time point are not known.

The chain joins TRBV7-3 to TRBJ2-1, with 8 bases aligning to TRBD1. The ends lost 2 bases at V and 6 bases at J; junction bases unmatched: 12. From germline, CDR1 is SGHTA and CDR2 FQGTGA. This CDR3 is built from 17 residues. CDR3 sequence reads: CASSLLPRATGGNEQFF. The CDR3 DNA reads TGTGCCAGCAGCTTACTACCAAGGGCAACAGGGGGCAATGAGCAGTTCTTC. Full variable domain (rest looked up from reference TRBV7-3 and TRBJ2-1): GAGVSQTPSNKVTEKGKYVELRCDPISGHTALYWYRQSLGQGPEFLIYFQGTGAADDSGLPNDRFFAVRPEGSVSTLKIQRTERGDSAVYLCASSLLPRATGGNEQFFGPGTRLTVL.

This clonotype has a count of ten or more. The chain joins TRBV6-2 or TRBV6-3 to TRBJ1-5; 9 nucleotides align to TRBD1. This CDR3 is 14 amino acids long. The trim removed 6 bases at V and 7 bases at J, leaving 7 bases unmatched. The germline V gene has CDR1 MNHEY and CDR2 SVGEGT. CDR3 protein: CASRNTGGGQPQHF. DNA of the CDR3: TGTGCCAGCAGAAATACAGGGGGCGGACAGCCCCAGCATTTT.

The chain uses TRBV29-1 and TRBJ1-6; no clear D. Germline CDR1 is SQVTM and CDR2 is ANQGSEA. The length of the CDR3 is 13 residues. The V gene lost 4 bases and the J gene lost 9 bases, with 13 bases spanning the gap. CDR3 DNA: TGCAGCGTTGCCCCCTGGATAGGTTCACCCCTCCACTTT. It codes for CSVAPWIGSPLHF.

This clonotype appeared a few times. The gene calls are TRBV7-9 and TRBJ1-2; D might be TRBD1 (5 bases). V was cut by 5 bases and J by 2 bases, with 15 bases left in between. CDR3 length: 15 residues. In germline, CDR1 is SEHNR, CDR2 FQNEAQ (reference sequence). CDR3 nucleotide sequence: TGTGCCAGCAGCCTTCGGGTCGGGGGGAACTATGGCTACACCTTC. Protein sequence: CASSLRVGGNYGYTF.

In DNA, the CDR3 is TGTGCCACCCTGAGTGTCACTGAAGCTTTCTTT. Its translation: CATLSVTEAFF. The chain is built from TRBV6-2 or TRBV6-3 and TRBJ1-1; D is undetermined. This CDR3 contains 11 residues. Between the trimmed V and J ends, which lost 10 bases and 4 bases, there was a span of 10 bases. CDR1 is MNHEY, CDR2 SVGEGT, per germline.

This clonotype was counted a few times. The V gene is TRBV7-9, the J gene TRBJ2-7; TRBD2 matches at 10 bases. V lost 5 bases to trimming and J lost 0 bases; unmatched junction nucleotides: 7. The germline gives CDR1 SEHNR, CDR2 FQNEAQ (reference sequence). This CDR3 spans 16 amino acids. CDR3: CASSPTTSGSSYEQYF. The CDR3 DNA follows: TGTGCCAGCAGCCCAACGACTAGCGGGTCCTCCTACGAGCAGTACTTC.

CDR3 protein: CASSFWGYEQYV. The CDR3 DNA is TGTGCCAGCAGTTTTTGGGGGTACGAGCAGTACGTC. This sequence joins TRBV28 and TRBJ2-7; D tentatively fits TRBD1 or TRBD2 (5 bases each). The CDR3 runs to 12 residues. Trimming removed 3 bases from V and 4 bases from J, with 7 bases in between. Germline CDR1 and CDR2: MDHEN and SYDVKM.

The chain couples TRBV4-1 to TRBJ2-3; no definite D call. The V gene lost 0 bases and the J gene lost 0 bases, with 10 bases spanning the gap. This CDR3 contains 16 residues. CDR1 MGHRA and CDR2 YSYEKL come from the germline V gene. CDR3 amino acids: CASSQDSPRSTDTQYF. For the CDR3, the DNA is TGCGCCAGCAGCCAAGATTCCCCCAGGAGCACAGATACGCAGTATTTT.

The rearrangement uses TRBV4-1 and TRBJ2-2; D unclear. CDR1 is MGHRA and CDR2 is YSYEKL in the germline V gene. CDR3 length equals 16 residues. The germline V and J ends were trimmed by 2 bases and 5 bases, with 15 bases remaining between them. The CDR3 sequence: CASSQRAVTATGELFF. The CDR3 coding sequence is TGCGCCAGCAGCCAACGGGCGGTCACAGCTACCGGGGAGCTGTTTTTT.

This clonotype was seen a few times. The rearrangement uses TRBV6-4 and TRBJ2-1; D is ambiguous. Deletions cut 4 bases from V and 9 bases from J, with 16 bases between. Germline-derived CDR1 and CDR2 are MRHNA and SNTAGT. The CDR3 has 14 residues. In DNA, the CDR3 is TGTGCCAGCAGTGTCTTGGGCAGCCGTGGTGAGCAGTTCTTC. It specifies CASSVLGSRGEQFF.

This clonotype was detected a few times. This rearrangement joins TRBV7-2 to TRBJ2-7, with TRBD1 as a possible D gene (6 bases). The CDR3 has 15 residues. The germline V gene has CDR1 SGHTA and CDR2 FQGNSA. Trimming pared 5 bases from V and 5 bases from J, leaving 19 bases between. CDR3 region: CASSRRLQGWDEQYF. The DNA of the CDR3 is TGTGCCAGCAGCCGACGGTTACAGGGATGGGACGAGCAGTACTTC.

The chain employs TRBV7-2 and TRBJ2-2; 7 bases agree with TRBD1. Germline CDR1 and CDR2: SGHTA and FQGNSA. The trim removed 0 bases at V and 7 bases at J, leaving 5 bases unmatched. The length of the CDR3 is 15 residues. CDR3 loop: CASSLAVGGHGELFF. DNA of the CDR3: TGTGCCAGCAGCTTAGCCGTAGGGGGCCACGGGGAGCTGTTTTTT.

This clonotype was seen repeatedly, ten times or more. The chain carries TRBV15 and TRBJ2-5; 9 bases match TRBD2. CDR1 is LNHNV, CDR2 YYDKDF, per germline (reference sequence). V trimming: 0 bases; J trimming: 5 bases; junction bases outside the gene matches: 1. This CDR3 region has 14 residues. The CDR3 is CATSRDLAGETQYF. The CDR3 region has the DNA TGTGCCACCAGCAGAGATCTAGCGGGGGAGACCCAGTACTTC.

CDR3 residues: CASSSTFGRGGPSTDTQYF. Written as DNA, the CDR3 is TGTGCCAGCAGTTCCACCTTCGGGCGGGGGGGCCCTAGCACAGATACGCAGTATTTT. The genes are TRBV6-5 and TRBJ2-3, with TRBD2 identical over 9 bases. The CDR3 spans 19 residues. The germline V gene has CDR1 MNHEY and CDR2 SVGAGI. V lost 4 bases to trimming and J lost 0 bases; unmatched junction nucleotides: 14.

This chain uses TRBV7-2 with TRBJ2-3; 7 positions match TRBD2. The CDR3 contains 16 residues. V shed 5 bases, J shed 0 bases, and the junction held 8 bases outside the gene matches. Germline assignment: CDR1 SGHTA and CDR2 FQGNSA. CDR3 residues: CASSLWGGVSTDTQYF. CDR3 bases: TGTGCCAGCAGCCTATGGGGGGGTGTGAGCACAGATACGCAGTATTTT. The full variable domain, its missing parts supplied by reference TRBV7-2 and TRBJ2-3, is GAGVSQSPSNKVTEKGKDVELRCDPISGHTALYWYRQSLGQGLEFLIYFQGNSAPDKSGLPSDRFSAERTGGSVSTLTIQRTQQEDSAVYLCASSLWGGVSTDTQYFGPGTRLTVL.

CDR3 bases: TGTGCCAGCAGGCCACCCGGGGCTCCCAATTCACCCCTCCACTTT. It encodes CASRPPGAPNSPLHF. The V and J genes are TRBV6-5 and TRBJ1-6; a possible D gene is TRBD1 (5 bases). From germline, CDR1 is MNHEY and CDR2 SVGAGI. V was trimmed by 6 bases and J by 7 bases, leaving 16 bases between them. This CDR3 region has 15 residues.

This clonotype was counted between two and nine times. One end of the junction does not line up with germline, which may come from a read error. This sequence joins TRBV7-7 and TRBJ1-4, with 10 bases matching TRBD1. This CDR3 spans 16 amino acids. CDR1 SSHAT and CDR2 FNYEAQ come from the germline V gene (reference sequence). The CDR3 DNA reads as TGTGCTAGCAGTCCCACGCCCGGGACAGGGGCTGAAAAACTGTTTTTT. Amino acid sequence: CASSPTPGTGAEKLFF.

This chain connects TRBV7-8 to TRBJ1-6; TRBD1 is a possible D gene (6 bases). CDR1 is SGHVS and CDR2 is FQNEAQ in the germline V gene. The germline V and J ends were trimmed by 5 bases and 9 bases, with 14 bases remaining between them. This CDR3 region has 14 residues. DNA of the CDR3: TGTGCCAGCAGCGCCGACAGGCACGGTTCACCCCTCCACTTT. Amino acid sequence: CASSADRHGSPLHF.

This clonotype was found a few times. The chain uses TRBV18 and TRBJ2-7, with D perhaps TRBD1 (6 bases). Germline values: CDR1 KGHSH, CDR2 LQKENI. Trimming took 3 bases from V and 1 from J, leaving 16 bases between them. CDR3 length: 16 amino acids. CDR3 in DNA: TGTGCCAGCTCACCTCTTGCGACAGGCCAGTCCTACGAGCAGTACTTC. This translates into CASSPLATGQSYEQYF.

This chain links TRBV12-3 or TRBV12-4 with TRBJ1-2, with a possible D match to TRBD1 (5 bases). The V gene lost 3 bases and the J gene lost 7 bases, with 12 bases spanning the gap. This CDR3 is 13 amino acids long. CDR3 sequence: CASSLKTDGGYTF. As DNA, the CDR3 is TGTGCCAGCAGTTTGAAGACAGATGGTGGCTACACCTTC.

The chain has TRBV6-6 and TRBJ2-1, with unresolved D. Trimming stripped 2 bases from V and 7 bases from J, with 6 bases between. The CDR3 length is 12 residues. Looked up from germline, CDR1 is MNHNY and CDR2 is SVGAGI (reference sequence). CDR3 nucleotides: TGTGCCAGCAGTTACCCCCAGAATGAGCAGTTCTTC. It yields the protein CASSYPQNEQFF.

The rearrangement joins TRBV5-1 to TRBJ2-3, with TRBD2 matching over 10 bases. This CDR3 is 15 amino acids long. Germline V CDR1 and CDR2: SGHRS, YFSETQ. V lost 0 bases and J lost 8; bases outside the gene matches: 6. The CDR3 loop reads CASSLDTSGDGTQYF. The CDR3 coding sequence is TGCGCCAGCAGCTTGGATACTAGCGGGGACGGTACGCAGTATTTT.

The rearrangement links TRBV2 to TRBJ2-1; 8 nucleotides match TRBD2. This CDR3 spans 12 amino acids. In germline, CDR1 is SNHLY, CDR2 FYNNEI. J lost 8 bases, V lost 8 bases, and 5 bases had no gene match. CDR3 in DNA: TGTGCCAGCGTCACGGGAGGGGATGAGCAGTTCTTC. As protein: CASVTGGDEQFF. Full variable domain (remainder filled in from reference TRBV2 and TRBJ2-1): EPEVTQTPSHQVTQMGQEVILRCVPISNHLYFYWYRQILGQKVEFLVSFYNNEISEKSEIFDDQFSVERPDGSNFTLKIRSTKLEDSAMYFCASVTGGDEQFFGPGTRLTVL.

This chain links TRBV6-2 or TRBV6-3 with TRBJ2-5; unclear D gene. The CDR3 totals 13 residues. Looked up from germline, CDR1 is MNHEY and CDR2 is SVGEGT. V was clipped by 5 bases and J by 5 bases, with 12 bases between them. The CDR3, as DNA: TGTGCCAGCAGTCCCTTAGTCCAGGAGACCCAGTACTTC. Its protein is CASSPLVQETQYF.

The chain is built from TRBV5-1 and TRBJ2-3; TRBD2 is a possible D gene (6 bases). Looked up from germline, CDR1 is SGHRS and CDR2 is YFSETQ. The CDR3 extends over 15 amino acids. V gave up 6 bases and J gave up 3 bases, with 17 bases separating them. The CDR3, as DNA: TGCGCCAGCACCGACACCGGGGGTCAGACAGATACGCAGTATTTT. This gives the protein CASTDTGGQTDTQYF.

This clonotype occurred a few times. This chain links TRBV12-3 or TRBV12-4 with TRBJ2-5; D call uncertain. This CDR3 is built from 11 residues. The ends were cut back, 8 bases at V and 3 bases at J, with 7 bases in the middle. CDR3 protein: CASAEKETQYF. The CDR3 bases are TGTGCCAGCGCAGAAAAAGAGACCCAGTACTTC.

The chain carries TRBV9 and TRBJ2-5; weak D call: TRBD1 (6 bases). V was shortened by 5 bases and J by 5 bases, with 16 bases between the two germline ends. The length of the CDR3 is 14 residues. Germline V gene sequence: CDR1 SGDLS, CDR2 YYNGEE. The CDR3 bases are TGTGCCAGCAGTCGCCCGAGGCAGGGGGAGACCCAGTACTTC. It translates to CASSRPRQGETQYF.

This clonotype showed up many times. The chain carries TRBV5-1 and TRBJ1-1, with D hard to call. The ends were cut back, 7 bases at V and 4 bases at J, with 29 bases in the middle. This CDR3 is 18 amino acids long. The germline gives CDR1 SGHRS, CDR2 YFSETQ. Here the CDR3 reads CASRTREVVMGRGTEAFF. CDR3 DNA: TGCGCCAGCCGGACGAGGGAGGTCGTAATGGGTCGGGGCACTGAAGCTTTCTTT. The full variable domain, completed using reference TRBV5-1 and TRBJ1-1, is KAGVTQTPRYLIKTRGQQVTLSCSPISGHRSVSWYQQTPGQGLQFLFEYFSETQRNKGNFPGRFSGRQFSNSRSEMNVSTLELGDSALYLCASRTREVVMGRGTEAFFGQGTRLTVV.